This TCR beta chain was captured in a study of cytomegalovirus exposure and HLA in healthy donors. A note on this clone: The antigen remains unidentified.

This PCR relied on a set of 60 Vbeta primers and 13 Jbeta primers. Libraries were prepared by immunoSEQ multiplex PCR; TCRdb keeps only in-frame clonotypes and omits some of them. This sample carries about 190,000 clones, around 86% of them seen once, and the ten largest clones take less than 7%. The CDR3 consists of 18 residues. The germline V gene has CDR1 SGHTA and CDR2 FQGNSA. J lost 1 base, V lost 6 bases, and 10 bases had no gene match. Points from the study as a whole: Cytomegalovirus association was assigned to under 200 TCR beta chains.

This sequence originates from a man in his forties in good health and CMV-seropositive. Sequenced: PBMCs. The chain joins TRBV7-2 to TRBJ2-2; TRBD2 agrees at 11 bases. The DNA for the CDR3 is TGTGCCAGCAGGCCTCGGGCCCTAGCGGGGGGGAACACCGGGGAGCTGTTTTTT. The encoded protein is CASRPRALAGGNTGELFF.